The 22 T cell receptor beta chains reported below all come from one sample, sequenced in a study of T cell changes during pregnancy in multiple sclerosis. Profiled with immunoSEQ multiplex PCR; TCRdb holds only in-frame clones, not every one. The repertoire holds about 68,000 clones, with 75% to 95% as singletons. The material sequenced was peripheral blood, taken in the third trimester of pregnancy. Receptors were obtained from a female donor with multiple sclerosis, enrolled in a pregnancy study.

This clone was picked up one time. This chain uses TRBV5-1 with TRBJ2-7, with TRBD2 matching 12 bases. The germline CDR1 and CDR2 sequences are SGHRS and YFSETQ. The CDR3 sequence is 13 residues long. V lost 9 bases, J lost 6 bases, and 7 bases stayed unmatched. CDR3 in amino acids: CANLGLAGCEQYF. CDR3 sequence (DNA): TGCGCCAACCTCGGACTAGCGGGATGCGAGCAGTACTTC.

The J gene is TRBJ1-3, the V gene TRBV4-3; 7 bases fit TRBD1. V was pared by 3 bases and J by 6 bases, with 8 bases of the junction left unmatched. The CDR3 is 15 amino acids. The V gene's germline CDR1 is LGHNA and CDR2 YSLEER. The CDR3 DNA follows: TGCGCCAGCAGCCAGACAGGGTTGTATTCAAACACCATATATTTT. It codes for CASSQTGLYSNTIYF.

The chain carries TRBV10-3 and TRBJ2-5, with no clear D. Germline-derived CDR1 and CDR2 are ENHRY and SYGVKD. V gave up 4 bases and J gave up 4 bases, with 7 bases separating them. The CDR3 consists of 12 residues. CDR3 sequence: CAISGSGETQYF. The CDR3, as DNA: TGTGCCATCAGTGGTTCGGGAGAGACCCAGTACTTC.

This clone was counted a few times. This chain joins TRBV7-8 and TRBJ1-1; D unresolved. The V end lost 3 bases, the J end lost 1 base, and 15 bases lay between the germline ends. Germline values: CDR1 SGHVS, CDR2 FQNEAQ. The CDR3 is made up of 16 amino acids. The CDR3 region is CASSFRNRRENTEAFF. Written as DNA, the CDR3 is TGTGCCAGCAGCTTTAGGAATCGACGGGAGAACACTGAAGCTTTCTTT.

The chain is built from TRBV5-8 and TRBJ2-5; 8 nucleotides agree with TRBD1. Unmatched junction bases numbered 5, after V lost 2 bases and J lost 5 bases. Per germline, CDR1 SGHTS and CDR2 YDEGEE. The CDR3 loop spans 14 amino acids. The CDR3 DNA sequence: TGTGCCAGCAGCTTCGGACAGGGTGGGGAGACCCAGTACTTC. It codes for CASSFGQGGETQYF. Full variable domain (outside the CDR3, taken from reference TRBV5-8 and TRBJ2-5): EAGVTQSPTHLIKTRGQQATLRCSPISGHTSVYWYQQALGLGLQFLLWYDEGEERNRGNFPPRFSGRQFPNYSSELNVNALELEDSALYLCASSFGQGGETQYFGPGTRLLVL.

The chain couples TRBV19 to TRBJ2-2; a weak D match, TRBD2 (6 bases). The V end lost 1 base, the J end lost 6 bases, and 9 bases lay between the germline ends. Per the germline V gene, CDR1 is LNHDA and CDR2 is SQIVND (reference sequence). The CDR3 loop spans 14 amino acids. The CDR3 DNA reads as TGTGCCAGTAGTATAGTTGGAGGGGCCGGGGAGCTGTTTTTT. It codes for CASSIVGGAGELFF.

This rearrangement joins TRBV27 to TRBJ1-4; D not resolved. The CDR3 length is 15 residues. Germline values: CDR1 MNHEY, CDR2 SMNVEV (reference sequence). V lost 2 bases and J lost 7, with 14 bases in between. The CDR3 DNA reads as TGTGCCAGCAGTTTAGAGTCGGCGGTCGGTGAAAAACTGTTTTTT. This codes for CASSLESAVGEKLFF.

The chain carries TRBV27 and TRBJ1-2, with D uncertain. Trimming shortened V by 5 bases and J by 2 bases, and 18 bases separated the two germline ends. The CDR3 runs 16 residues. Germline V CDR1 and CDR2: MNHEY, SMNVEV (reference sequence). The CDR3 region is CASSPTWGDENYGYTF. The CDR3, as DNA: TGTGCCAGCAGTCCCACCTGGGGAGACGAGAACTATGGCTACACCTTC.

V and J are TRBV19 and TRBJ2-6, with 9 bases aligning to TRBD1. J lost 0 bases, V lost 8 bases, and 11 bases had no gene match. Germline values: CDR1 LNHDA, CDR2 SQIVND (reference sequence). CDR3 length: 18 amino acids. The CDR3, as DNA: TGTGCCAGTCTTAATACCGGGACAGGGCCCTCTGGGGCCAACGTCCTGACTTTC. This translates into CASLNTGTGPSGANVLTF.

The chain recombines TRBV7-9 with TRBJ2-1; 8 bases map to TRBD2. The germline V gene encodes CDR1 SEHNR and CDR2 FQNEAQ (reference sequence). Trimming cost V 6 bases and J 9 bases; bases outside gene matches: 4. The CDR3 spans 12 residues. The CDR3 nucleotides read TGTGCCAGCAGTCAAAGCGGGGGTGAGCAGTTCTTC. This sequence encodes CASSQSGGEQFF.

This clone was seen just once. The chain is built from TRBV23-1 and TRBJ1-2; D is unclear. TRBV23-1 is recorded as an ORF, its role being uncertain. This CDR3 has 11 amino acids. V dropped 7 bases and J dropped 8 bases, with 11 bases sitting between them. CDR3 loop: CASTQNRGYTF. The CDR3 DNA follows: TGCGCCAGCACCCAGAACAGAGGCTACACCTTC.

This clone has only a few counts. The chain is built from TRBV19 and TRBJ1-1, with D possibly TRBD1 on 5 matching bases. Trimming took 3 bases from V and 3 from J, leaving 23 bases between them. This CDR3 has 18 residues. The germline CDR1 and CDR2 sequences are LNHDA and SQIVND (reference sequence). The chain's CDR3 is CASSIRPGGGDGDTEAFF. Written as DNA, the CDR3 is TGTGCCAGTAGTATTAGGCCGGGCGGGGGAGATGGGGACACTGAAGCTTTCTTT.

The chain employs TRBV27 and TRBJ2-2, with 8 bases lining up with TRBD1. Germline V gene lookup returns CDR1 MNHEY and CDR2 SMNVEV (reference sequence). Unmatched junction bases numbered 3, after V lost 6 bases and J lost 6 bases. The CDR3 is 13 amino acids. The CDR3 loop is CASRGRGPGELFF. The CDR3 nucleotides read TGTGCCAGCAGGGGCAGGGGGCCCGGGGAGCTGTTTTTT.

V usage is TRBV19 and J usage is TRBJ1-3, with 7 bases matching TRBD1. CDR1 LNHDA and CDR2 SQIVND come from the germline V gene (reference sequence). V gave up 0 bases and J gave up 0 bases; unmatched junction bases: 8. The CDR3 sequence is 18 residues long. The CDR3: CASSIELGEGASGNTIYF. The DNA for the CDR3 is TGTGCCAGTAGTATAGAGCTGGGTGAGGGGGCCTCTGGAAACACCATATATTTT.

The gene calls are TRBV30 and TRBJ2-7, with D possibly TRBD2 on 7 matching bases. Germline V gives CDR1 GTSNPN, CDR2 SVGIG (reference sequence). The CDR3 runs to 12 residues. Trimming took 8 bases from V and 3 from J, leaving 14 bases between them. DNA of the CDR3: TGTGCCGGACAGTGGGGGGGCTACGAGCAGTACTTC. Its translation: CAGQWGGYEQYF.

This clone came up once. CDR3 DNA: TGCGCCAGCAGTGGCCAAGCCAAGGACAGCATTTCGAACACTGAAGCTTTCTTT. Its translation: CASSGQAKDSISNTEAFF. V is TRBV10-2 and J is TRBJ1-1, with D possibly being TRBD1 (6 bases). In germline, CDR1 is WSHSY, CDR2 SAAADI. The CDR3 contains 18 residues. The V and J ends lost 4 bases and 1 base respectively, with 22 bases between them.

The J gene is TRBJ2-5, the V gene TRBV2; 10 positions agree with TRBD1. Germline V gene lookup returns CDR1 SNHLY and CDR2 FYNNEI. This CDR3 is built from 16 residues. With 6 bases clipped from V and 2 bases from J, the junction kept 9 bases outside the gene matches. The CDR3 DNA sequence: TGTGCCAGCAGACTCCGGGACAGGGGTTCTCAAGAGACCCAGTACTTC. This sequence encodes CASRLRDRGSQETQYF.

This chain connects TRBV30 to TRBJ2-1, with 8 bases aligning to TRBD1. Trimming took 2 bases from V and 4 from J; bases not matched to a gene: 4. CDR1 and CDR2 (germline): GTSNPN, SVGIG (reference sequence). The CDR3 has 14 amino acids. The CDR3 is CAWSSGTGYNEQFF. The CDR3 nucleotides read TGTGCCTGGAGTTCCGGGACAGGTTACAATGAGCAGTTCTTC.

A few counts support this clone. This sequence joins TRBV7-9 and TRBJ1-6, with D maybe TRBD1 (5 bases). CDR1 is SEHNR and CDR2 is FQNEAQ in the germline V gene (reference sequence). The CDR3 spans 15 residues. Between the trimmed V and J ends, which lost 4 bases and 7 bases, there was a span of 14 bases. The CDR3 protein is CASSSDSAGNSPLHF. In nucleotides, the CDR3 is TGTGCCAGCAGCTCAGACAGTGCCGGGAATTCACCCCTCCACTTT.

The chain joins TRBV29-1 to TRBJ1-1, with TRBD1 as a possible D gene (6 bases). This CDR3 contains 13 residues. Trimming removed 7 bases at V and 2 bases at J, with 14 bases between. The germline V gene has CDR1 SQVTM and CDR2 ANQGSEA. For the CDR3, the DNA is TGCAGCGGTGCCTCAGGGGCAAACACTGAAGCTTTCTTT. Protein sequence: CSGASGANTEAFF.

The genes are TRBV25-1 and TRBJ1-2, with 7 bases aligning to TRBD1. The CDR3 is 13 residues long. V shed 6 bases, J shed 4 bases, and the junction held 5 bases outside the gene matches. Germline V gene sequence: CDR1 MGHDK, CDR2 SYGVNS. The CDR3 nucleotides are TGTGCCAGCAGGGGGACAGAAGCCTATGGCTACACCTTC. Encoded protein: CASRGTEAYGYTF.

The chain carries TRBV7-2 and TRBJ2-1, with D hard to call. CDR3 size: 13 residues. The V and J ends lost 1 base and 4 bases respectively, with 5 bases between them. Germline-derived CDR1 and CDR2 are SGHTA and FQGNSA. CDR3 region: CASSLGPYNEQFF. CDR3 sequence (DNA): TGTGCCAGCAGCTTAGGGCCGTACAATGAGCAGTTCTTC.